This TCR beta chain was recovered during a study of cytomegalovirus exposure and HLA in healthy donors. Turning to the study itself: There were 350 to 400 genotyped donors. Of these, about 86% fell in the genetic ancestry cluster associated with self-reported Caucasian donors.

Findings of the study overall: V- and J-gene trimming of TCR beta was linked (in a later analysis) to a missense DCLRE1C variant. Common viral pathogens were later found to be apparently linked to several of the most significant clusters. Per a later analysis, HLA-associated TCR beta chains showed more clonal expansion than other, equally common TCR beta chains.

The CDR3 has 17 residues. Losses at the gene ends were 4 bases for V and 3 bases for J; bases not matched to a gene: 13. CDR1 SGDLS and CDR2 YYNGEE come from the germline V gene. Note on this clone: The antigen is unknown.

60 Vbeta and 13 Jbeta primers were used in PCR. Clones were sequenced by immunoSEQ multiplex PCR, and TCRdb holds only the in-frame ones, with some missing. This table holds about 180,000 clones, roughly 85% found once. The specimen was PBMCs. The genes are TRBV9 and TRBJ2-1, with 7 bases aligning to TRBD1. The clonotype originates from a woman aged 40 to 50 in good health and CMV-seronegative. CDR3 bases: TGTGCCAGCAGCCACCGGACGACAGGGAAGGTCTACAATGAGCAGTTCTTC. As protein: CASSHRTTGKVYNEQFF.